This T cell receptor (beta chain) was sequenced during a study of blood T cell repertoires in COVID-19. Germline CDR1 and CDR2: KGHSH and LQKENI. The CDR3 covers 15 residues. Trimming took 4 bases from V and 6 from J; bases not matched to a gene: 6. Profiled with immunoSEQ multiplex PCR; TCRdb holds only in-frame clones, not every one. Of roughly 440,000 clones listed, around 88% were seen once; the top ten hold over 9.5%. The rearrangement uses TRBV18 and TRBJ2-4; 10 nucleotides agree with TRBD1. The TCR originated in a woman aged 50 to 60 with COVID-19, enrolled during active disease. The sequencing input was peripheral blood. CDR3 DNA: TGTGCCAGCTCACAAGGGACAGGGGTTTTAAACATTCAGTACTTC. The encoded protein is CASSQGTGVLNIQYF.